Each of the 27 T cell receptor beta chains below was sequenced from the same sample in a study of CD8+CD57+ T cells in acquired aplastic anemia. Patients selected for sequencing had displayed CD8+CD57+ cell expansion by flow cytometry. For CDR3 and TCR beta VDJ profiling, genomic DNA was the template used. TCRdb fed the reads into MiXCR, producing one record per CDR3 protein. The sample has fewer than 300,000 distinct CDR3 sequences, 82% seen once; the top ten hold roughly 42%. Sequencing was carried out using sorted CD4+, CD8+, or CD8+CD57+ T cells (not recorded which) from PBMCs. All receptors come from a human donor with aplastic anemia.

The chain recombines TRBV7-8 with TRBJ2-3; tentatively, D is TRBD1 or TRBD2 (5 bases each). Trimming removed 3 bases at V and 12 bases at J, with 25 bases between. CDR3 size: 16 residues. Germline-derived CDR1 and CDR2 are SGHVS and FQNEAQ. In DNA form, the CDR3 reads TGTGCCAGCAGCTTGCAGAGGGACGGGCACCAAGCTCACCAGTATTTT. Encoded protein: CASSLQRDGHQAHQYF.

This clonotype is a singleton in its sample. V gene TRBV20-1 combines with J gene TRBJ2-3; D perhaps matches TRBD2 (5 bases). The CDR3 loop spans 13 amino acids. V lost 1 base and J lost 5, with 10 bases in between. CDR1 and CDR2 from the germline V gene are DFQATT and SNEGSKA (reference sequence). In DNA form, the CDR3 reads TGCAGTGCTAGAGGAGGGCCAGAAGATACGCAGTATTTT. It specifies CSARGGPEDTQYF.

In this sample, this clonotype turned up a few times. The V gene is TRBV11-2, the J gene TRBJ1-5, with a tentative D call TRBD1 (6 bases). From germline, CDR1 is SGHAT and CDR2 FQNNGV. The CDR3 has 16 residues. Trimming took 5 bases from V and 0 from J, leaving 14 bases between them. The CDR3 region is CASSAIGGSSNQPQHF. The CDR3 coding sequence is TGTGCCAGCAGCGCCATCGGGGGCTCTAGCAATCAGCCCCAGCATTTT.

This clonotype turned up a few times. The chain employs TRBV7-7 and TRBJ2-1; TRBD1 matches at 7 bases. The ends lost 5 bases at V and 6 bases at J; junction bases unmatched: 7. Germline assignment: CDR1 SSHAT and CDR2 FNYEAQ (reference sequence). CDR3 length: 14 residues. CDR3 region: CASSPPGQFNEQFF. CDR3 nucleotide sequence: TGTGCCAGCAGCCCCCCGGGACAGTTCAATGAGCAGTTCTTC. The complete variable domain, with remaining parts taken from reference TRBV7-7 and TRBJ2-1, reads GAGVSQSPRYKVTKRGQDVTLRCDPISSHATLYWYQQALGQGPEFLTYFNYEAQPDKSGLPSDRFSAERPEGSISTLTIQRTEQRDSAMYRCASSPPGQFNEQFFGPGTRLTVL.

About this clonotype itself: This likely comes from a read error, as the CDR3 has no conserved phenylalanine or tryptophan at its end. CDR3 in amino acids: CASSADTKNQYL. DNA for the CDR3: TGTGCCAGCAGCGCAGATACGAAGAACCAGTACTTA. The rearrangement uses TRBV7-2 and TRBJ2-5; D call uncertain. In germline, CDR1 is SGHTA, CDR2 FQGNSA. The V end was cut by 5 bases, the J end by 10 bases, with 14 bases between. The CDR3 extends over 12 amino acids.

The chain carries TRBV9 and TRBJ2-2; a possible D gene is TRBD2 (5 bases). The CDR3 runs to 15 residues. Germline loops: CDR1 SGDLS, CDR2 YYNGEE. V was clipped by 4 bases and J by 3 bases, with 13 bases between them. This CDR3 is CASSHGRVYTGELFF. In nucleotides, the CDR3 is TGTGCCAGCAGCCACGGGCGGGTATACACCGGGGAGCTGTTTTTT. Full variable domain (outside the CDR3, taken from reference TRBV9 and TRBJ2-2): DSGVTQTPKHLITATGQRVTLRCSPRSGDLSVYWYQQSLDQGLQFLIQYYNGEERAKGNILERFSAQQFPDLHSELNLSSLELGDSALYFCASSHGRVYTGELFFGEGSRLTVL.

The chain recombines TRBV5-1 with TRBJ2-3; D is perhaps TRBD2 (5 bases). CDR1 and CDR2 (germline): SGHRS, YFSETQ. This CDR3 comprises 14 residues. Between the trimmed V and J ends, which lost 2 bases and 7 bases, there was a span of 14 bases. The CDR3 DNA is TGCGCCAGCAGCTTAGCGAGAGGGCACTATACGCAGTATTTT. Translating it yields CASSLARGHYTQYF.

The chain employs TRBV19 and TRBJ2-5; D is undetermined. The length of the CDR3 is 14 residues. Germline assignment: CDR1 LNHDA and CDR2 SQIVND (reference sequence). V was clipped by 4 bases and J by 1 base, with 10 bases between them. DNA for the CDR3: TGTGCCAGTAGTACAGACTGGTCCCAAGAGACCCAGTACTTC. Encoded protein: CASSTDWSQETQYF.

This chain uses TRBV10-1 with TRBJ2-1; 10 bases agree with TRBD2. The DNA end is a closer match to TRBJ2-7, so the J assignment may be wrong. The CDR3 extends over 16 amino acids. Germline V gene lookup returns CDR1 WNHNN and CDR2 SYGVQD (reference sequence). CDR3 amino acids: CASSESSGGFFNEQYV. The CDR3 region has the DNA TGCGCCAGCAGCGAATCTAGCGGGGGTTTCTTCAATGAGCAGTACGTC.

With respect to this clonotype: The conserved phenylalanine or tryptophan is not found at the CDR3 terminus, so this likely reflects a read error. The chain joins TRBV29-1 to TRBJ2-1; D is perhaps TRBD2 (5 bases). Germline CDR1 and CDR2: SQVTM and ANQGSEA. This CDR3 has 14 amino acids. The ends were cut back, 3 bases at V and 2 bases at J, with 11 bases in the middle. CDR3 region: CSVDGAGTYNEQFL. DNA of the CDR3: TGCAGCGTTGACGGCGCCGGGACCTACAATGAGCAGTTCCTC.

This rearrangement joins TRBV10-3 to TRBJ2-3; 11 nucleotides line up with TRBD2. In germline, CDR1 is ENHRY, CDR2 SYGVKD. V lost 2 bases, J lost 1 base, and 2 bases stayed unmatched. The CDR3 spans 16 residues. CDR3 nucleotides: TGTGCCATCAGTGAGGCACTAGCGGGAGGCACAGATACGCAGTATTTT. It specifies CAISEALAGGTDTQYF.

The table lists this clonotype with a few counts. A much larger clonotype is one base distant, so this may be a read error. The chain links TRBV11-3 to TRBJ2-1, with TRBD1 matching over 9 bases. This CDR3 is 15 amino acids long. CDR1 is SGHNT and CDR2 is YENEEA in the germline V gene. The CDR3 loop reads CASSIDLTGGNEQFF. Here the CDR3 DNA reads TGTGCCAGCAGCATAGATCTGACAGGGGGGAATGAGCAGTTCTTC.

Turning to this clonotype: Since the CDR3 does not end with the conserved phenylalanine or tryptophan, this likely comes from a read error. The limits of the CDR3 on the DNA are not certain, so only TCRdb's listed CDR3 is given. The chain uses TRBV19 and TRBJ2-1; the tabulated D call, TRBD2, remains unverified against the DNA. Germline assignment: CDR1 LNHDA and CDR2 SQIVND (reference sequence). The length of the CDR3 is 15 amino acids, counting both ends. This CDR3 reads CASSIASGAYNAQFV.

The rearrangement uses TRBV19 and TRBJ1-4, with D tentatively TRBD1 (5 bases). Trimming left V 7 bases short and J 3 bases short, with 9 bases between. Germline V gene data show CDR1 as LNHDA and CDR2 as SQIVND (reference sequence). This CDR3 spans 13 amino acids. CDR3 sequence reads: CASNQGPNEKLFF. The CDR3 DNA reads TGTGCCAGTAACCAGGGTCCTAATGAAAAACTGTTTTTT.

As concerns this clonotype: Germline is not matched at one junction end, which may reflect a read error. This chain links TRBV7-9 with TRBJ2-7; D remains ambiguous. CDR1 SEHNR and CDR2 FQNEAQ come from the germline V gene (reference sequence). There are 15 residues in the CDR3. The CDR3 DNA reads as TGTGCCACCAGCATTGCTGCCGGCCTCGGGTACGAGGAGTACTTC. Translated, it gives CATSIAAGLGYEEYF.

The rearrangement joins TRBV12-3 or TRBV12-4 to TRBJ1-2; D is possibly TRBD1 (5 bases). The CDR3 is 16 residues long. Trimming left V 7 bases short and J 5 bases short, with 23 bases between. DNA of the CDR3: TGTGCCAGCAAAAGGGAGAGGGACGGGCTCGTATATGGCTACACCTTC. Translating it yields CASKRERDGLVYGYTF.

This clonotype was counted only a few times. The V gene is TRBV24-1, the J gene TRBJ2-1; no clear D gene. The V gene lost 6 bases and the J gene lost 0 bases, with 11 bases spanning the gap. Germline assignment: CDR1 KGHDR and CDR2 SFDVKD. The CDR3 contains 15 residues. The CDR3 nucleotides are TGTGCCACCAGTTCTGGCAGTAGCTCCTACAATGAGCAGTTCTTC. This gives the protein CATSSGSSSYNEQFF.

The J gene is TRBJ1-2, the V gene TRBV7-2; 7 bases fit TRBD1. The V gene's germline CDR1 is SGHTA and CDR2 FQGNSA. The length of the CDR3 is 13 residues. Trimming took 6 bases from V and 2 from J; bases not matched to a gene: 3. The CDR3: CASRQGQNYGYTF. In DNA, the CDR3 is TGTGCCAGCAGGCAGGGACAGAACTATGGCTACACCTTC.

As to this clonotype: At one of its ends the junction is not consistent with the germline gene, which may arise from a read error. The chain couples TRBV9 to TRBJ1-6, with D possibly matching TRBD1 (5 bases). CDR3 length: 16 amino acids. The germline V gene has CDR1 SGDLS and CDR2 YYNGEE. The CDR3 DNA sequence: TGTGCCAGCAGCTTGGGGGACGTCGGCTATGATTCACCCCTCCACTTT. Its protein is CASSLGDVGYDSPLHF.

This clonotype was seen a few times. One junction end disagrees with the germline gene, perhaps due to a read error. The genes are TRBV7-8 and TRBJ2-3; TRBD2 matches 10 bases. The CDR3 has 14 residues. The germline CDR1 and CDR2 sequences are SGHVS and FQNEAQ. CDR3 DNA: TGTGCCAGCAGTTTAGCGGGGGGTTCCTATACGCAGTATTTT. Residues: CASSLAGGSYTQYF.

As concerns this clonotype: One end of the junction varies from germline; a read error may be responsible. The gene calls are TRBV11-2 and TRBJ1-2; D is ambiguous. The CDR3 is 15 residues long. In germline, CDR1 is SGHAT, CDR2 FQNNGV. The CDR3 region is CASSLRSGDNYGYTF. In DNA form, the CDR3 reads TGCGCCAGCAGCCTGCGATCGGGCGATAACTATGGCTACACCTTC.

Remarks on this clonotype: Without the conserved terminal phenylalanine or tryptophan, this CDR3 likely stems from a read error. The chain employs TRBV27 and TRBJ2-7, with D unresolved. The DNA end favors TRBJ2-1, so the J call may be wrong. Germline-derived CDR1 and CDR2 are MNHEY and SMNVEV (reference sequence). The length of the CDR3 is 10 residues. The CDR3 coding sequence is TGTGCCAGCAGCGTTGGTGGGCAGTTCTAC. Its protein is CASSVGGQFY.

This clonotype is a singleton in its sample. The chain uses TRBV7-3 and TRBJ1-1; TRBD1 might be the D (5 bases). Germline V gene sequence: CDR1 SGHTA, CDR2 FQGTGA. The germline V and J ends were trimmed by 2 bases and 13 bases, with 20 bases remaining between them. CDR3 length: 14 amino acids. Here the CDR3 reads CASSLGGGAAKHFF. The CDR3 DNA reads as TGTGCCAGCAGCTTAGGGGGGGGTGCCGCTAAGCATTTCTTT.

To note about this clonotype: One end of the junction varies from germline; a read error may be responsible. The chain is built from TRBV7-7 and TRBJ2-3; the D gene is possibly TRBD1 (7 bases). CDR3 length equals 16 residues. Germline V CDR1 and CDR2: SSHAT, FNYEAQ (reference sequence). The CDR3 coding sequence is TGTGCTAGCAGCTTAGGAGGGGGCTTTAGCACAGATACGCAGTATTTT. Translating it yields CASSLGGGFSTDTQYF.

A remark on this clonotype: The conserved phenylalanine or tryptophan is not found at the CDR3 terminus, so this likely reflects a read error. The limits of the CDR3 on the DNA are not certain, so only TCRdb's listed CDR3 is given. The chain employs TRBV7-9 and TRBJ2-3; the D call TRBD2 from the table was never checked on the DNA. The CDR3 is 13 residues long, counting both termini. Germline CDR1 is SEHNR and CDR2 is FQNEAQ (reference sequence). The CDR3 spells CASGVRRSGGQDV.

A word on this clonotype: An end of the junction differs from the germline gene, which may be a read error. The chain employs TRBV7-9 and TRBJ2-1; TRBD2 agrees at 7 bases. Germline V gene lookup returns CDR1 SEHNR and CDR2 FQNEAQ (reference sequence). CDR3 length: 16 residues. CDR3 bases: TGTGCCAGCAGCTTACAAAGAAGGGAGGGGAGCGATGAACAGTTCTTC. It is translated as CASSLQRREGSDEQFF.

A remark on this clonotype: One junction end disagrees with the germline gene, perhaps due to a read error. This sequence joins TRBV7-6 and TRBJ2-5, with D uncertain. CDR1 and CDR2 from the germline V gene are SGHVS and FNYEAQ. CDR3 length: 14 residues. CDR3 sequence (DNA): TGTGCCAGCAGCTTAGGCCCCACGGATACGCAGCAGTTTTTC. This codes for CASSLGPTDTQQFF.